This TCR beta chain was found in a study of cytomegalovirus exposure and HLA in healthy donors. Per germline, CDR1 MDHEN and CDR2 SYDVKM. V was pared by 6 bases and J by 2 bases, with 14 bases between. The CDR3 runs to 15 residues. Amplification used 60 Vbeta primers and 13 Jbeta primers. Clones were sequenced by immunoSEQ multiplex PCR, and TCRdb holds only the in-frame ones, with some missing. The table includes hundreds of thousands of clones, approximately 80% detected once. Whole-study findings and limits: Cytomegalovirus association was listed for about 170 TCR beta chains. Solely CMV serostatus was available to characterize immune exposure. The analysis excluded some indistinguishable V segments, including TRBV6-2 and TRBV6-3.

Turning to this clone: The antigen is undetermined.

Sequenced input: PBMCs. The sequence came from a middle-aged man in good health and CMV-seronegative. This chain joins TRBV28 and TRBJ1-3; D might be TRBD1 (6 bases). The CDR3 sequence is CASRGQSGAGNTIYF. The DNA for the CDR3 is TGTGCCAGCAGAGGCCAATCAGGGGCTGGAAACACCATATATTTT. Complete variable domain (other parts from reference TRBV28 and TRBJ1-3): DVKVTQSSRYLVKRTGEKVFLECVQDMDHENMFWYRQDPGLGLRLIYFSYDVKMKEKGDIPEGYSVSREKKERFSLILESASTNQTSMYLCASRGQSGAGNTIYFGEGSWLTVV.